These 30 T cell receptor beta chains came from one sample sequenced in a study of blood T cell repertoires in COVID-19. The repertoire was sequenced with immunoSEQ multiplex PCR; TCRdb's copy has only in-frame clones and lacks some. Of 330,000 or so clones detected, about 91% appear once; the ten largest clones hold approximately 10%. Material for sequencing was peripheral blood. The source of these receptors is a young man with COVID-19, enrolled during active disease.

The chain carries TRBV6-5 and TRBJ2-7; TRBD1 aligns across 7 bases. Germline lookup yields CDR1 MNHEY and CDR2 SVGAGI. V lost 4 bases, J lost 1 base, and 4 bases stayed unmatched. The CDR3 totals 14 residues. The CDR3 loop is CASSLGQLSYEQYF. The CDR3 nucleotides read TGTGCCAGCAGTTTGGGACAGCTATCCTACGAGCAGTACTTC.

The chain couples TRBV10-3 to TRBJ2-3; no clear D gene. The CDR3 sequence is 10 residues long. Germline CDR1 and CDR2: ENHRY and SYGVKD. V lost 11 bases, J lost 4 bases, and 7 bases lay in between. The CDR3 region has the DNA TGTGCCTCCCGGGCAGATACGCAGTATTTT. It yields the protein CASRADTQYF.

The J gene is TRBJ2-1, the V gene TRBV24-1, with a tentative D call TRBD2 (5 bases). Trimming shortened V by 0 bases and J by 0 bases, and 20 bases separated the two germline ends. Germline lookup yields CDR1 KGHDR and CDR2 SFDVKD. The CDR3 contains 20 residues. In DNA, the CDR3 is TGTGCCACCAGTGATTTGATAAAGTGGACTTTTATTAGCTCCTACAATGAGCAGTTCTTC. This gives the protein CATSDLIKWTFISSYNEQFF.

V and J are TRBV6-5 and TRBJ2-7; tentatively, D is TRBD2 (6 bases). Deletions cut 5 bases from V and 3 bases from J, with 11 bases between. The CDR3 has 13 residues. Looked up from germline, CDR1 is MNHEY and CDR2 is SVGAGI. DNA for the CDR3: TGTGCCAGCAGTAAACCGGGAGTCTACGAGCAGTACTTC. It codes for CASSKPGVYEQYF.

The chain's CDR3 is CASSPWGDPLETQYF. Written as DNA, the CDR3 is TGTGCCAGCAGCCCTTGGGGGGACCCACTGGAGACCCAGTACTTC. The chain joins TRBV11-2 to TRBJ2-5; tentative D call: TRBD2 (6 bases). Germline values: CDR1 SGHAT, CDR2 FQNNGV. V lost 5 bases and J 5 bases, leaving 18 bases between the germline ends. The CDR3 consists of 15 residues.

The chain has TRBV11-2 and TRBJ1-6, with 8 positions matching TRBD1. This CDR3 comprises 14 residues. Germline V gives CDR1 SGHAT, CDR2 FQNNGV. V lost 7 bases and J lost 4; bases outside the gene matches: 3. The chain's CDR3 is CASIGQGYNSPLHF. The CDR3 DNA reads as TGTGCCAGCATAGGACAGGGTTATAATTCACCCCTCCACTTT.

The chain carries TRBV7-2 and TRBJ2-2, with D possibly matching TRBD2 (6 bases). Deletions cut 2 bases from V and 2 bases from J, with 12 bases between. The CDR3 runs 16 residues. The germline gives CDR1 SGHTA, CDR2 FQGNSA. The CDR3 DNA is TGTGCCAGCAGCTTATACGGCGGGATAAACACCGGGGAGCTGTTTTTT. This translates into CASSLYGGINTGELFF.

The chain links TRBV18 to TRBJ1-1; no clear D. In germline, CDR1 is KGHSH, CDR2 LQKENI. V lost 0 bases and J lost 1, with 9 bases in between. The CDR3 spans 15 residues. In nucleotides, the CDR3 is TGTGCCAGCTCACCACCACCCGGAGCGAACACTGAAGCTTTCTTT. Protein product: CASSPPPGANTEAFF.

This clone occurred once. CDR3 region: CASSPLLTFFTDTQYF. CDR3 bases: TGTGCCAGCAGTCCCCTCCTGACTTTTTTCACAGATACGCAGTATTTT. The chain employs TRBV28 and TRBJ2-3, with no clear D. The V gene lost 5 bases and the J gene lost 2 bases, with 17 bases spanning the gap. Per the germline V gene, CDR1 is MDHEN and CDR2 is SYDVKM. The CDR3 has 16 residues.

This sequence joins TRBV27 and TRBJ1-1, with unresolved D. Germline CDR1 is MNHEY and CDR2 is SMNVEV (reference sequence). Between the trimmed V and J ends, which lost 5 bases and 1 base, there was a span of 8 bases. The CDR3 is 13 amino acids. The CDR3 sequence is CASSLQKNTEAFF. As DNA, the CDR3 is TGTGCCAGCAGTCTACAGAAGAACACTGAAGCTTTCTTT.

The chain uses TRBV9 and TRBJ2-7; 14 bases are shared with TRBD2. Germline assignment: CDR1 SGDLS and CDR2 YYNGEE. J lost 1 base, V lost 4 bases, and 4 bases had no gene match. There are 16 residues in the CDR3. For the CDR3, the DNA is TGTGCCAGCAGCCCCGGGACTAGCGGGAGATCCTACGAGCAGTACTTC. It codes for CASSPGTSGRSYEQYF. Full variable domain (outside the CDR3, taken from reference TRBV9 and TRBJ2-7): DSGVTQTPKHLITATGQRVTLRCSPRSGDLSVYWYQQSLDQGLQFLIQYYNGEERAKGNILERFSAQQFPDLHSELNLSSLELGDSALYFCASSPGTSGRSYEQYFGPGTRLTVT.

A single count supports this clone. The CDR3 nucleotides are TGTGCCAGCAGTTACACCCAGGACGGACTACGGTCACCCCTCCACTTT. Amino acid sequence: CASSYTQDGLRSPLHF. The chain uses TRBV6-5 and TRBJ1-6; D remains unclear. Germline V gene sequence: CDR1 MNHEY, CDR2 SVGAGI. V dropped 2 bases and J dropped 10 bases, with 18 bases sitting between them. The CDR3 extends over 16 amino acids.

The chain employs TRBV7-9 and TRBJ1-1, with D unclear. With 2 bases removed from V and 0 bases from J, the gap between germline ends came to 4 bases. CDR1 is SEHNR, CDR2 FQNEAQ, per germline (reference sequence). CDR3 size: 13 residues. Written as DNA, the CDR3 is TGTGCCAGCAGCTTATCATTGAACACTGAAGCTTTCTTT. Translation gives CASSLSLNTEAFF.

This chain connects TRBV11-2 to TRBJ2-5, with D perhaps matching TRBD1 (5 bases). V lost 4 bases to trimming and J lost 4 bases, with 10 bases between them. Germline CDR1 SGHAT, CDR2 FQNNGV. There are 13 residues in the CDR3. The CDR3 DNA is TGTGCCAGCAGCTCATTGGGGCTAGAGACCCAGTACTTC. This encodes CASSSLGLETQYF.

This chain joins TRBV7-9 and TRBJ2-1, with 14 bases lining up with TRBD2. The CDR3 is 19 residues long. CDR1 and CDR2 (germline): SEHNR, FQNEAQ (reference sequence). Germline trimming cut 4 bases from V and 0 bases from J; bases unmatched to any gene: 8. CDR3 coding DNA: TGTGCCAGCAGCTCAGGACTAGCGGGGGGTCGAGGCTCCTACAATGAGCAGTTCTTC. As protein: CASSSGLAGGRGSYNEQFF.

This clone was recorded once. The chain employs TRBV5-1 and TRBJ1-1; weak D call: TRBD1 (5 bases). V was pared by 2 bases and J by 6 bases, with 11 bases between. Germline assignment: CDR1 SGHRS and CDR2 YFSETQ. The CDR3 runs to 13 residues. The CDR3 reads CASSFFQTAEAFF. The CDR3 DNA reads TGCGCCAGCAGCTTTTTCCAGACAGCTGAAGCTTTCTTT. The complete variable domain, with remaining parts taken from reference TRBV5-1 and TRBJ1-1, reads KAGVTQTPRYLIKTRGQQVTLSCSPISGHRSVSWYQQTPGQGLQFLFEYFSETQRNKGNFPGRFSGRQFSNSRSEMNVSTLELGDSALYLCASSFFQTAEAFFGQGTRLTVV.

This clone has a single count. The chain combines TRBV9 with TRBJ1-4; 9 bases agree with TRBD1. Germline-derived CDR1 and CDR2 are SGDLS and YYNGEE. The ends lost 4 bases at V and 7 bases at J; junction bases unmatched: 8. The CDR3 loop spans 15 amino acids. CDR3 nucleotides: TGTGCCAGCAGCCCCACAGGGGGCGCAGGTGAAAAACTGTTTTTT. Translation: CASSPTGGAGEKLFF.

The chain recombines TRBV18 with TRBJ2-7; 9 bases are shared with TRBD1. The V gene's germline CDR1 is KGHSH and CDR2 LQKENI. J gave up 5 bases and V 1 base, and 3 bases lay outside the gene matches. The CDR3 runs to 14 residues. The DNA of the CDR3 is TGTGCCAGCTCACCACAACAGGGGGCTGACGAGCAGTACTTC. This gives the protein CASSPQQGADEQYF.

The genes are TRBV13 and TRBJ2-4; tentatively, D is TRBD2 (6 bases). V lost 2 bases to trimming and J lost 1 base, with 15 bases between them. This CDR3 spans 17 amino acids. Germline lookup yields CDR1 PRHDT and CDR2 FYEKMQ (reference sequence). The CDR3 here is CASSLTRGGMAKNIQYF. Written as DNA, the CDR3 is TGTGCCAGCAGCTTAACACGGGGCGGGATGGCCAAAAACATTCAGTACTTC.

The chain carries TRBV5-1 and TRBJ2-7, with D possibly matching TRBD1 (6 bases). Germline values: CDR1 SGHRS, CDR2 YFSETQ. The CDR3 spans 15 residues. Trimming stripped 0 bases from V and 2 bases from J, with 12 bases between. CDR3 sequence: CASSLGTVGPYEQYF. DNA for the CDR3: TGCGCCAGCAGCTTGGGGACAGTGGGGCCCTACGAGCAGTACTTC.

Concerning this clone itself: Other DNA sequences of this sample code for an identical CDR3. This chain connects TRBV7-2 to TRBJ1-1; D possibly corresponds to TRBD1 (5 bases). Germline V CDR1 and CDR2: SGHTA, FQGNSA. The CDR3 spans 14 residues. The ends were cut back, 3 bases at V and 1 base at J, with 9 bases in the middle. CDR3 nucleotide sequence: TGTGCCAGCAGCTTTTCTACAGGGAACACTGAAGCTTTCTTT. As protein: CASSFSTGNTEAFF.

The V gene is TRBV15, the J gene TRBJ2-5; D is unresolved. Germline-derived CDR1 and CDR2 are LNHNV and YYDKDF (reference sequence). This CDR3 contains 13 residues. V lost 11 bases and J 7 bases, leaving 20 bases between the germline ends. The CDR3 region is CASSGLRDGTQYF. In DNA form, the CDR3 reads TGTGCCTCGTCTGGGCTGCGCGACGGGACCCAGTACTTC.

The rearrangement uses TRBV28 and TRBJ1-1; possible D gene TRBD1, 5 bases. There are 12 residues in the CDR3. Germline CDR1 MDHEN, CDR2 SYDVKM. V lost 10 bases, J lost 7 bases, and 16 bases lay in between. CDR3 sequence: CAIEGRFDEAFF. The CDR3 nucleotides read TGTGCCATAGAGGGGAGGTTCGATGAAGCTTTCTTT.

This chain connects TRBV7-2 to TRBJ1-2; 7 bases are shared with TRBD1. V lost 2 bases to trimming and J lost 4 bases; unmatched junction nucleotides: 7. In germline, CDR1 is SGHTA, CDR2 FQGNSA. This CDR3 has 15 residues. This chain's CDR3 is CASSLRQGGSYGYTF. Written as DNA, the CDR3 is TGTGCCAGCAGCTTACGGCAGGGGGGTAGCTATGGCTACACCTTC.

The chain couples TRBV7-2 to TRBJ1-5; D may be TRBD1 (6 bases). The V and J ends lost 1 base and 2 bases respectively, with 12 bases between them. CDR1 is SGHTA, CDR2 FQGNSA, per germline. The CDR3 is made up of 16 amino acids. The CDR3: CASSLEGVFGNQPQHF. In DNA form, the CDR3 reads TGTGCCAGCAGCTTAGAGGGGGTGTTTGGCAATCAGCCCCAGCATTTT.

This clone has a handful of counts. The chain is built from TRBV6-5 and TRBJ1-5; 9 bases match TRBD1. The CDR3 extends over 15 amino acids. Losses at the gene ends were 8 bases for V and 6 bases for J; bases not matched to a gene: 11. CDR1 and CDR2 (germline): MNHEY, SVGAGI. The CDR3 DNA reads as TGTGCCAGCCGACCGGGACAGGGTGAGGCTCAGCCCCAGCATTTT. Translation: CASRPGQGEAQPQHF.

This clone appeared a single time. Other DNA variants within this sample encode the same CDR3. V is TRBV28 and J is TRBJ2-7; the D gene is possibly TRBD1 (5 bases). V was trimmed by 2 bases and J by 4 bases, leaving 6 bases between them. The germline gives CDR1 MDHEN, CDR2 SYDVKM. The CDR3 has 12 amino acids. The CDR3 nucleotides are TGTGCCAGCAGTTTACAGGGATACGAGCAGTACTTC. Protein: CASSLQGYEQYF.

The chain has TRBV25-1 and TRBJ1-5; D uncertain. The germline V gene has CDR1 MGHDK and CDR2 SYGVNS. This CDR3 is built from 13 residues. The germline V and J ends were trimmed by 2 bases and 3 bases, with 5 bases remaining between them. The CDR3: CASSEQDNQPQHF. Written as DNA, the CDR3 is TGTGCCAGCAGTGAACAGGACAATCAGCCCCAGCATTTT. Variable domain in full (rest from reference TRBV25-1 and TRBJ1-5): EADIYQTPRYLVIGTGKKITLECSQTMGHDKMYWYQQDPGMELHLIHYSYGVNSTEKGDLSSESTVSRIRTEHFPLTLESARPSHTSQYLCASSEQDNQPQHFGDGTRLSIL.

The rearrangement joins TRBV10-3 to TRBJ2-3, with D possibly TRBD2 on 5 matching bases. From germline, CDR1 is ENHRY and CDR2 SYGVKD. Trimming removed 6 bases from V and 6 bases from J, with 13 bases in between. The CDR3 sequence is 13 residues long. The CDR3 nucleotides read TGTGCCATCAGGGGAGTCGGTGGGGATACGCAGTATTTT. Encoded protein: CAIRGVGGDTQYF.

The CDR3 coding sequence is TGTGCCAGCAGTTGGAGGAGGGACGGAGATACGCAGTATTTT. Its protein is CASSWRRDGDTQYF. V gene TRBV6-2 or TRBV6-3 combines with J gene TRBJ2-3; D may be TRBD2 (6 bases). The CDR3 is 14 residues long. Trimming stripped 4 bases from V and 5 bases from J, with 13 bases between. In germline, CDR1 is MNHEY, CDR2 SVGEGT.